These 30 T cell receptor beta chains came from one sample sequenced in a study of siplizumab effects on memory and regulatory T cells. Method: immunoSEQ multiplex PCR; TCRdb's copy keeps in-frame clones and lacks some. This sample carries over 90,000 clones, roughly 92% of them seen once, and the ten largest clones take about 1.1%. Specimen: CD4+ T cells sorted from blood. All receptors derive from a human donor in good health.

This chain uses TRBV6-6 with TRBJ2-3; 14 bases are a match to TRBD2. With V trimmed by 7 bases and J by 4 bases, 7 bases remained unmatched. Per the germline V gene, CDR1 is MNHNY and CDR2 is SVGAGI (reference sequence). CDR3 length equals 16 residues. The CDR3 reads CASTLTSGRAADTQYF. The CDR3 region has the DNA TGTGCCAGCACCTTGACTAGCGGGAGGGCGGCAGATACGCAGTATTTT.

The chain combines TRBV4-2 with TRBJ2-3; 7 bases map to TRBD2. V shed 2 bases, J shed 0 bases, and the junction held 8 bases outside the gene matches. Looked up from germline, CDR1 is LGHNA and CDR2 is YNFKEQ. CDR3 length: 17 residues. The CDR3 nucleotides are TGTGCCAGCAGCCAAATGGCGGGAGAATGGAGCACAGATACGCAGTATTTT. Residues: CASSQMAGEWSTDTQYF.

This sequence joins TRBV7-8 and TRBJ2-7; D is undetermined. This CDR3 has 14 amino acids. V was clipped by 4 bases and J by 6 bases, with 16 bases between them. Germline CDR1 is SGHVS and CDR2 is FQNEAQ. This CDR3 reads CASSSTSFDSEQYF. CDR3 DNA sequence: TGTGCCAGCAGCTCCACTTCTTTTGATAGCGAGCAGTACTTC. Variable domain in full (rest from reference TRBV7-8 and TRBJ2-7): GAGVSQSPRYKVAKRGQDVALRCDPISGHVSLFWYQQALGQGPEFLTYFQNEAQLDKSGLPSDRFFAERPEGSVSTLKIQRTQQEDSAVYLCASSSTSFDSEQYFGPGTRLTVT.

The J gene is TRBJ2-3, the V gene TRBV5-6; D is ambiguous. The length of the CDR3 is 15 residues. Trimming cost V 4 bases and J 2 bases, with 14 bases left between them. In germline, CDR1 is SGHDT, CDR2 YYEEEE. The CDR3 sequence is CASSLPLGITDTQYF. The CDR3, as DNA: TGTGCCAGCAGCCTACCCCTGGGGATCACAGATACGCAGTATTTT.

The chain joins TRBV28 to TRBJ2-1; a weak D match, TRBD2 (6 bases). The germline V and J ends were trimmed by 3 bases and 8 bases, with 14 bases remaining between them. This CDR3 is built from 14 residues. From germline, CDR1 is MDHEN and CDR2 SYDVKM. The CDR3 DNA follows: TGTGCCAGCAGTTTCCCAGGAGGGATCTATGAGCAGTTCTTC. Its translation is CASSFPGGIYEQFF.

The V gene is TRBV18, the J gene TRBJ1-1; 8 bases agree with TRBD1. This CDR3 is 17 amino acids long. Germline V gives CDR1 KGHSH, CDR2 LQKENI. After removal of 2 bases from V and 5 bases from J, the junction contained 13 bases not matched to a gene. As DNA, the CDR3 is TGTGCCAGCTCACCAGTGCGGACAGGGAAGAGGAGTACTGAAGCTTTCTTT. Its translation is CASSPVRTGKRSTEAFF. The whole variable domain, filled in from reference TRBV18 and TRBJ1-1, reads NAGVMQNPRHLVRRRGQEARLRCSPMKGHSHVYWYRQLPEEGLKFMVYLQKENIIDESGMPKERFSAEFPKEGPSILRIQQVVRGDSAAYFCASSPVRTGKRSTEAFFGQGTRLTVV.

In the case of this clone: This sample includes further DNA sequences coding for the same CDR3. This chain joins TRBV30 and TRBJ1-5, with D hard to call. The CDR3 sequence is 13 residues long. CDR1 and CDR2 (germline): GTSNPN, SVGIG (reference sequence). V gave up 0 bases and J gave up 7 bases, with 10 bases separating them. CDR3 protein: CAWSVQGRQPQHF. Here the CDR3 DNA reads TGTGCCTGGAGTGTACAAGGTCGGCAGCCCCAGCATTTT.

CDR3: CATWKGGTEAFF. The CDR3 DNA reads as TGTGCCACCTGGAAGGGTGGAACTGAAGCTTTCTTT. This rearrangement joins TRBV10-3 to TRBJ1-1; D unclear. Looked up from germline, CDR1 is ENHRY and CDR2 is SYGVKD. Trimming took 10 bases from V and 5 from J, leaving 14 bases between them. The CDR3 is 12 amino acids.

V and J are TRBV15 and TRBJ2-7; 8 nucleotides match TRBD1. The CDR3 covers 15 residues. Germline CDR1 and CDR2: LNHNV and YYDKDF (reference sequence). V trimming: 1 base; J trimming: 4 bases; junction bases outside the gene matches: 6. CDR3 region: CATSRGQGTVYEQYF. The CDR3 bases are TGTGCCACCAGCAGAGGACAGGGGACAGTATACGAGCAGTACTTC.

The chain joins TRBV5-4 to TRBJ2-5, with TRBD2 matching over 7 bases. This CDR3 comprises 14 residues. The germline CDR1 and CDR2 sequences are SGHNT and YYREEE (reference sequence). V was clipped by 1 base and J by 4 bases; unmatched bases: 4. In DNA form, the CDR3 reads TGTGCCAGCAGCTTGACCCAGCGGGGAGAGACCCAGTACTTC. Protein sequence: CASSLTQRGETQYF.

The gene calls are TRBV21-1 and TRBJ1-2; no check of the table's D call, TRBD1, against the DNA was made. TRBV21-1 is deemed a pseudogene. CDR3 length: 16 residues. The CDR3 loop is CASSPFGQGGNYGYTF. The CDR3 DNA sequence: TGTGCCAGCAGCCCTTTTGGACAGGGGGGCAACTATGGCTACACCTTC.

This clone was detected once. The rearrangement links TRBV28 to TRBJ2-3; perhaps D is TRBD1 or TRBD2 (5 bases each). This CDR3 is built from 15 residues. Trimming shortened V by 5 bases and J by 1 base, and 13 bases separated the two germline ends. The V gene's germline CDR1 is MDHEN and CDR2 SYDVKM. This CDR3 reads CASSKRTGRTDTQYF. The CDR3 region has the DNA TGTGCCAGCAGTAAGCGGACGGGACGCACAGATACGCAGTATTTT.

V usage is TRBV11-2 and J usage is TRBJ2-5; perhaps TRBD1 as D (6 bases). Germline assignment: CDR1 SGHAT and CDR2 FQNNGV. V lost 4 bases, J lost 1 base, and 10 bases lay in between. This CDR3 has 14 amino acids. CDR3 nucleotide sequence: TGTGCCAGCAGCTCTACAGGGTCCCAAGAGACCCAGTACTTC. Its translation: CASSSTGSQETQYF.

This clone was seen only once. This sequence joins TRBV19 and TRBJ1-5; D perhaps matches TRBD1 (5 bases). The V end was cut by 7 bases, the J end by 5 bases, with 30 bases between. This CDR3 has 19 residues. Germline V gene data show CDR1 as LNHDA and CDR2 as SQIVND (reference sequence). The CDR3 bases are TGTGCCAGTACCGCCCCCCCCGGGAGGGGTCCTCCAGGGCATCAGCCCCAGCATTTT. Translated, it gives CASTAPPGRGPPGHQPQHF.

This clone showed up just once. V usage is TRBV19 and J usage is TRBJ2-1; 9 nucleotides agree with TRBD2. This CDR3 has 20 residues. Trimming took 3 bases from V and 1 from J; bases not matched to a gene: 16. Germline V gives CDR1 LNHDA, CDR2 SQIVND (reference sequence). CDR3 bases: TGTGCCAGTAGTATGTATCCCCCTAGCGGGACCCTTATTTCCTACAATGAGCAGTTCTTC. Amino acid sequence: CASSMYPPSGTLISYNEQFF.

With respect to this clone: One end of the junction is discordant with germline, which a read error may explain. This chain joins TRBV5-3 and TRBJ2-7; 8 positions match TRBD2. TRBV5-3 is sorted into the ORF group, with uncertain function. The CDR3 totals 15 residues. The CDR3 region is CASSLASGLAYEQYF. In DNA form, the CDR3 reads TGTGCCAGCAGCTTGGCTAGCGGGCTAGCCTACGAGCAGTACTTC.

The chain carries TRBV9 and TRBJ2-7; 9 positions match TRBD1. V shed 4 bases and J 2 bases; nucleotides not matched to a gene: 7. This CDR3 has 15 amino acids. From germline, CDR1 is SGDLS and CDR2 YYNGEE. The CDR3: CASSPRQGVAYEQYF. The CDR3 region has the DNA TGTGCCAGCAGCCCCCGACAGGGGGTTGCCTACGAGCAGTACTTC.

The chain employs TRBV6-6 and TRBJ2-5; D gene uncertain. This CDR3 has 14 amino acids. Germline V CDR1 and CDR2: MNHNY, SVGAGI (reference sequence). The V end lost 7 bases, the J end lost 2 bases, and 14 bases lay between the germline ends. The CDR3 DNA reads TGTGCCAGCACCCGGACGGCTACACAAGAGACCCAGTACTTC. This sequence encodes CASTRTATQETQYF.

This clone has a single count. V is TRBV28 and J is TRBJ2-4; tentatively, D is TRBD2 (5 bases). Trimming removed 1 base from V and 0 bases from J, with 16 bases in between. The CDR3 sequence is 18 residues long. Germline assignment: CDR1 MDHEN and CDR2 SYDVKM. The CDR3 bases are TGTGCCAGCAGTTTATCCCTTACGGGAAGTCTAGCCAAAAACATTCAGTACTTC. This sequence encodes CASSLSLTGSLAKNIQYF.

The CDR3 bases are TGTGCCAGCAGTTTTCAGACCCAGTACTTC. It specifies CASSFQTQYF. The rearrangement uses TRBV28 and TRBJ2-5; D is ambiguous. Per the germline V gene, CDR1 is MDHEN and CDR2 is SYDVKM. The CDR3 has 10 residues. V was pared by 3 bases and J by 6 bases, with 2 bases between.

The V gene is TRBV11-1, the J gene TRBJ2-7; D call uncertain. The germline CDR1 and CDR2 sequences are SGHAT and FQDESV (reference sequence). This CDR3 has 13 residues. Trimming took off 2 bases at V and 2 bases at J, with 7 bases between the two ends. CDR3 sequence: CASSLIGPYEQYF. CDR3 nucleotide sequence: TGTGCCAGCAGCTTAATCGGGCCCTACGAGCAGTACTTC. The variable domain in full, with the rest retrieved from reference TRBV11-1 and TRBJ2-7, is EAEVAQSPRYKITEKSQAVAFWCDPISGHATLYWYRQILGQGPELLVQFQDESVVDDSQLPKDRFSAERLKGVDSTLKIQPAELGDSAMYLCASSLIGPYEQYFGPGTRLTVT.

The V call is TRBV18, the J call TRBJ2-5; D is perhaps TRBD1 (5 bases). Germline values: CDR1 KGHSH, CDR2 LQKENI. Trimming removed 6 bases at V and 2 bases at J, with 13 bases between. The CDR3 has 14 residues. CDR3 region: CASSPLGRQETQYF. The DNA of the CDR3 is TGTGCCAGCTCGCCGTTGGGGCGACAAGAGACCCAGTACTTC.

The chain uses TRBV7-2 and TRBJ2-1; D not certain. V was clipped by 5 bases and J by 2 bases, with 7 bases between them. The length of the CDR3 is 13 residues. CDR1 SGHTA and CDR2 FQGNSA come from the germline V gene. The CDR3 region has the DNA TGTGCCAGCAGCCCCCACCCCTACAATGAGCAGTTCTTC. It yields the protein CASSPHPYNEQFF.

The chain links TRBV21-1 to TRBJ2-1; whether TRBD2, the table's D call, matches the DNA was not checked. TRBV21-1 is shown as a pseudogene. CDR3 size: 18 residues. CDR3 loop: CASSKAQFPGSSYNEQFF. The DNA for the CDR3 is TGTGCCAGCAGCAAAGCGCAATTCCCCGGGAGCTCCTACAATGAGCAGTTCTTC.

J is TRBJ2-7 and V is TRBV27; TRBD1 aligns across 9 bases. Trimming removed 7 bases from V and 1 base from J; junction bases left unmatched: 11. The CDR3 sequence is 16 residues long. Germline values: CDR1 MNHEY, CDR2 SMNVEV (reference sequence). The CDR3 DNA sequence: TGTGCCAGCACTAGGCTTACCGGGACAGGGTCCTACGAGCAGTACTTC. This codes for CASTRLTGTGSYEQYF.

Regarding this clone: At one boundary the junction diverges from the germline segment, which might be a read error. The chain recombines TRBV23-1 with TRBJ1-5; D gene ambiguous. TRBV23-1 has ORF status, its function being uncertain. There are 9 residues in the CDR3. The CDR3 here is CGSSGPQHF. CDR3 nucleotides: TGCGGCAGCTCCGGTCCCCAGCATTTT.

The chain links TRBV5-6 to TRBJ2-5; the D gene is possibly TRBD2 (6 bases). The J call could be wrong; TRBJ2-7 is a better fit for the DNA end. The CDR3 has 17 amino acids. From germline, CDR1 is SGHDT and CDR2 YYEEEE. CDR3 sequence reads: CASSLWSGSRGAYEQYF. In DNA form, the CDR3 reads TGTGCCAGCAGCTTGTGGTCCGGGAGTCGTGGGGCCTACGAGCAGTACTTC.

This clone appeared a single time. The V call is TRBV10-2, the J call TRBJ2-3; no firm D call. The CDR3 is 12 amino acids. The ends were cut back, 0 bases at V and 10 bases at J, with 8 bases in the middle. Germline V gives CDR1 WSHSY, CDR2 SAAADI. CDR3 sequence reads: CASSESTQAQYF. The CDR3 DNA follows: TGCGCCAGCAGTGAGTCGACCCAGGCGCAGTATTTT.

The chain combines TRBV6-6 with TRBJ2-7; 10 bases map to TRBD1. The V gene's germline CDR1 is MNHNY and CDR2 SVGAGI (reference sequence). The CDR3 loop spans 14 amino acids. The V segment lost 10 bases and the J segment 2 bases; nucleotides outside the gene matches: 8. The CDR3 is CATAGGTGAYEQYF. As DNA, the CDR3 is TGTGCCACCGCCGGAGGGACAGGGGCCTACGAGCAGTACTTC.

This clone was seen a few times. The chain has TRBV7-9 and TRBJ2-7; D uncertain. CDR1 and CDR2 from the germline V gene are SEHNR and FQNEAQ (reference sequence). The length of the CDR3 is 14 residues. With 0 bases removed from V and 3 bases from J, the gap between germline ends came to 9 bases. The CDR3 DNA is TGTGCCAGCAGCTTAGCTCTTTCCCACTACGAGCAGTACTTC. Translated: CASSLALSHYEQYF.